The 27 T cell receptor beta chains reported below all come from one sample, sequenced in a study of cytomegalovirus exposure and HLA in healthy donors. PCR was performed using 60 Vbeta and 13 Jbeta primers. Here immunoSEQ multiplex PCR was the method, and the copy in TCRdb shows in-frame clones only, minus some. The sample has some 120,000 clones; about 8.5% are singletons. Material for sequencing was PBMCs. Source of these receptors: a man aged 35-49 years in good health and CMV-seronegative.

The rearrangement links TRBV30 to TRBJ1-5; 8 positions match TRBD1. The CDR3 loop spans 17 amino acids. V gave up 1 base and J gave up 1 base; unmatched junction bases: 9. Germline V gene lookup returns CDR1 GTSNPN and CDR2 SVGIG (reference sequence). CDR3 sequence: CAWSGAGGAGSNQPQHF. CDR3 sequence (DNA): TGTGCCTGGAGTGGGGCAGGGGGCGCGGGAAGCAATCAGCCCCAGCATTTT.

The chain links TRBV30 to TRBJ1-5; TRBD1 agrees at 11 bases. This CDR3 has 11 amino acids. CDR1 GTSNPN and CDR2 SVGIG come from the germline V gene (reference sequence). As DNA, the CDR3 is TGTGCGGCCGGGACAGGGGGTCCCCAGCATTTT. Protein sequence: CAAGTGGPQHF. Full variable domain (remainder filled in from reference TRBV30 and TRBJ1-5): SQTIHQWPATLVQPVGSPLSLECTVEGTSNPNLYWYRQAAGRGLQLLFYSVGIGQISSEVPQNLSASRPQDRQFILSSKKLLLSDSGFYLCAAGTGGPQHFGDGTRLSIL.

The chain employs TRBV27 and TRBJ2-7; TRBD2 matches 7 bases. Germline-derived CDR1 and CDR2 are MNHEY and SMNVEV (reference sequence). The CDR3 has 12 amino acids. The trim removed 5 bases at V and 2 bases at J, leaving 0 bases unmatched. CDR3 DNA: TGTGCCAGCAGTGGGGGGGCCTACGAGCAGTACTTC. Encoded protein: CASSGGAYEQYF.

In its sample, this clone was seen a few times. The CDR3 loop reads CASSPRTGGYTDTQYF. CDR3 bases: TGTGCCAGCAGCCCCCGGACCGGCGGGTACACAGATACGCAGTATTTT. The rearrangement joins TRBV9 to TRBJ2-3; D might be TRBD2 (5 bases). The CDR3 runs 16 residues. Trimming stripped 4 bases from V and 2 bases from J, with 17 bases between. Germline CDR1 reads SGDLS; CDR2 reads YYNGEE.

This chain links TRBV6-6 with TRBJ2-7, with TRBD1 matching over 8 bases. The CDR3 is made up of 11 amino acids. Per germline, CDR1 MNHNY and CDR2 SVGAGI (reference sequence). Trimming removed 4 bases from V and 11 bases from J; junction bases left unmatched: 4. CDR3 sequence (DNA): TGTGCCAGCAGTTTCGGACAGGGAGAGTACTTC. It translates to CASSFGQGEYF.

This clone has just a few counts. This chain links TRBV5-6 with TRBJ2-7, with TRBD2 matching 10 bases. The CDR3 has 13 residues. The J segment lost 9 bases and the V segment lost 2 bases, leaving 5 bases of the junction unmatched. Germline V gene data show CDR1 as SGHDT and CDR2 as YYEEEE. CDR3 protein: CASSFLAGAGQYF. CDR3 bases: TGTGCCAGCAGCTTTCTAGCGGGGGCCGGGCAGTACTTC.

This clone was picked up a small number of times. The chain combines TRBV6-5 with TRBJ1-3; D possibly corresponds to TRBD1 (5 bases). There are 13 residues in the CDR3. V lost 5 bases and J lost 2, with 7 bases in between. CDR1 and CDR2 (germline): MNHEY, SVGAGI. In nucleotides, the CDR3 is TGTGCCAGCAGTCGGGGGGCTGGAAACACCATATATTTT. It translates to CASSRGAGNTIYF.

This clone occurred a few times. This rearrangement joins TRBV19 to TRBJ1-2, with D tentatively TRBD1 (6 bases). Germline CDR1 is LNHDA and CDR2 is SQIVND (reference sequence). V was pared by 8 bases and J by 4 bases, with 17 bases between. The length of the CDR3 is 14 residues. The CDR3 DNA follows: TGTGCCAGTTCGGGAGGGGGAAGAAGCTATGGCTACACCTTC. Translated: CASSGGGRSYGYTF.

This clone turned up a few times. The V call is TRBV5-6, the J call TRBJ2-3, with 8 bases identical to TRBD2. The V and J ends lost 3 bases and 5 bases, in that order; junction bases with no gene match: 11. Germline values: CDR1 SGHDT, CDR2 YYEEEE. This CDR3 has 16 residues. The CDR3 nucleotides read TGTGCCAGCAGCTCTGGACTAGCAATAGGATTAGATACGCAGTATTTT. Its protein is CASSSGLAIGLDTQYF.

V and J are TRBV4-3 and TRBJ2-1; D possibly corresponds to TRBD1 (5 bases). The germline gives CDR1 LGHNA, CDR2 YSLEER. Trimming left V 4 bases short and J 0 bases short, with 10 bases between. The CDR3 is 15 amino acids. The CDR3 here is CASSPDSLSYNEQFF. The CDR3 DNA reads as TGCGCCAGCAGCCCCGACAGCCTCTCCTACAATGAGCAGTTCTTC.

The rearrangement joins TRBV7-2 to TRBJ1-2; D possibly corresponds to TRBD1 (6 bases). CDR3 length: 14 amino acids. From germline, CDR1 is SGHTA and CDR2 FQGNSA. The V end lost 1 base, the J end lost 8 bases, and 14 bases lay between the germline ends. The CDR3 sequence: CASSLGVRGEGYTF. CDR3 bases: TGTGCCAGCAGCTTAGGGGTCAGGGGAGAAGGCTACACCTTC.

V usage is TRBV7-6 and J usage is TRBJ2-7, with 7 bases that match TRBD1. V lost 5 bases and J lost 6; bases outside the gene matches: 7. Germline V lookup: CDR1 SGHVS, CDR2 FNYEAQ. This CDR3 is built from 13 residues. The CDR3 sequence: CASSQFTGAEQYF. DNA for the CDR3: TGTGCCAGCAGCCAATTTACAGGGGCCGAGCAGTACTTC.

The table lists this clone with a few counts. CDR3: CASSPGQVNTEAFF. The CDR3 DNA reads TGTGCCAGCAGTCCGGGACAGGTGAACACTGAAGCTTTCTTT. V and J are TRBV28 and TRBJ1-1; TRBD1 aligns across 8 bases. The CDR3 is 14 residues long. The junction had 2 bases not matched to a gene; V was cut back by 5 bases and J by 0 bases. Germline lookup yields CDR1 MDHEN and CDR2 SYDVKM.

The rearrangement links TRBV9 to TRBJ1-6; D not resolved. The germline CDR1 and CDR2 sequences are SGDLS and YYNGEE. V shed 4 bases and J shed 10 bases, with 21 bases lying between them. This CDR3 is 16 amino acids long. For the CDR3, the DNA is TGTGCCAGCAGCCCTATGGCCGATGAGGGTGAATCACCCCTCCACTTT. Translated: CASSPMADEGESPLHF.

This clone was found a few times. The rearrangement links TRBV4-3 to TRBJ2-5; 9 nucleotides line up with TRBD2. This CDR3 comprises 16 residues. CDR1 LGHNA and CDR2 YSLEER come from the germline V gene. Losses at the gene ends were 0 bases for V and 2 bases for J; bases not matched to a gene: 4. The CDR3 is CASSQDYAGGQETQYF. The CDR3 DNA reads TGCGCCAGCAGCCAAGATTACGCGGGGGGGCAAGAGACCCAGTACTTC.

There are a few counts of this clone. The chain joins TRBV29-1 to TRBJ2-7; a weak D match, TRBD1 (5 bases). Per germline, CDR1 SQVTM and CDR2 ANQGSEA. This CDR3 is 11 amino acids long. V was pared by 4 bases and J by 5 bases, with 9 bases between. CDR3 loop: CSVGAGHEQYF. CDR3 DNA sequence: TGCAGCGTTGGGGCAGGGCACGAGCAGTACTTC.

In its sample, this clone was seen a few times. The chain is built from TRBV27 and TRBJ2-3; 9 bases are a match to TRBD1. Germline V CDR1 and CDR2: MNHEY, SMNVEV (reference sequence). The J segment lost 4 bases and the V segment lost 5 bases, leaving 7 bases of the junction unmatched. The CDR3 contains 15 residues. The CDR3 sequence is CASSERQGEADTQYF. The CDR3 nucleotides read TGTGCCAGCAGTGAGAGACAGGGGGAAGCAGATACGCAGTATTTT.

This sequence joins TRBV9 and TRBJ2-1, with 12 positions matching TRBD2. Germline V gives CDR1 SGDLS, CDR2 YYNGEE. The CDR3 runs 15 residues. V was pared by 4 bases and J by 2 bases, with 1 base of the junction left unmatched. Here the CDR3 DNA reads TGTGCCAGCAGCCCTAGCGGGGGGGCCTACAATGAGCAGTTCTTC. This gives the protein CASSPSGGAYNEQFF.

This clone has a handful of counts. In DNA, the CDR3 is TGTGCCAGCAGCTTAGTTCAGGGGAACACTGAAGCTTTCTTT. It yields the protein CASSLVQGNTEAFF. The chain combines TRBV7-8 with TRBJ1-1; D might be TRBD1 (5 bases). The CDR3 extends over 14 amino acids. V was clipped by 1 base and J by 1 base, with 7 bases between them. Germline V gives CDR1 SGHVS, CDR2 FQNEAQ.

The gene calls are TRBV6-5 and TRBJ1-1; D is unclear. The CDR3 spans 14 residues. V was clipped by 6 bases and J by 1 base, with 12 bases between them. Per germline, CDR1 MNHEY and CDR2 SVGAGI. The CDR3 DNA sequence: TGTGCCAGCAGAACCTTCCTAGGGAACACTGAAGCTTTCTTT. This codes for CASRTFLGNTEAFF.

The table lists this clone with a few counts. The genes are TRBV7-2 and TRBJ1-5; TRBD1 matches 7 bases. After removal of 1 base from V and 3 bases from J, the junction contained 3 bases not matched to a gene. CDR3 length: 15 amino acids. Germline V gives CDR1 SGHTA, CDR2 FQGNSA. This chain's CDR3 is CASSLETGFNQPQHF. The CDR3 nucleotides read TGTGCCAGCAGCTTAGAGACAGGGTTCAATCAGCCCCAGCATTTT.

As for this clone: The same CDR3 arises from other DNA sequences in this sample as well. This chain uses TRBV5-1 with TRBJ2-7, with 8 bases aligning to TRBD2. Germline CDR1 and CDR2: SGHRS and YFSETQ. V was clipped by 0 bases and J by 4 bases; unmatched bases: 0. The CDR3 runs 13 residues. The CDR3: CASSLGGGYEQYF. DNA of the CDR3: TGCGCCAGCAGCTTGGGCGGGGGGTACGAGCAGTACTTC. The full variable domain, with the rest looked up from reference TRBV5-1 and TRBJ2-7, is KAGVTQTPRYLIKTRGQQVTLSCSPISGHRSVSWYQQTPGQGLQFLFEYFSETQRNKGNFPGRFSGRQFSNSRSEMNVSTLELGDSALYLCASSLGGGYEQYFGPGTRLTVT.

This clone has a handful of counts. The chain employs TRBV7-9 and TRBJ2-7, with TRBD1 identical over 8 bases. The V and J ends lost 4 bases and 3 bases, in that order; junction bases with no gene match: 14. Germline CDR1 SEHNR, CDR2 FQNEAQ (reference sequence). There are 17 residues in the CDR3. The CDR3, as DNA: TGTGCCAGCAGCTCAGCGAACCTAGACAGGGGACTCTACGAGCAGTACTTC. Translated: CASSSANLDRGLYEQYF.

This clone was observed a few times. CDR3 sequence (DNA): TGTGCCAGCAGCTTTGGGACAGGGTCGCGTTCACCCCTCCACTTT. Its translation is CASSFGTGSRSPLHF. This chain joins TRBV5-6 and TRBJ1-6, with TRBD1 identical over 9 bases. The CDR3 loop spans 15 amino acids. Germline loops: CDR1 SGHDT, CDR2 YYEEEE. With 2 bases clipped from V and 9 bases from J, the junction kept 6 bases outside the gene matches.

The V gene is TRBV9, the J gene TRBJ2-2, with D hard to call. This CDR3 is built from 12 residues. The germline V gene has CDR1 SGDLS and CDR2 YYNGEE. V was pared by 2 bases and J by 6 bases, with 5 bases between. The CDR3 DNA sequence: TGTGCCAGCAGCGTTTCGGCCGGGGAGCTGTTTTTT. As protein: CASSVSAGELFF. The full variable domain, completed using reference TRBV9 and TRBJ2-2, is DSGVTQTPKHLITATGQRVTLRCSPRSGDLSVYWYQQSLDQGLQFLIQYYNGEERAKGNILERFSAQQFPDLHSELNLSSLELGDSALYFCASSVSAGELFFGEGSRLTVL.

This clone was counted between two and nine times. The CDR3 DNA is TGTGCCAGCAGTGAGAGGACAGGGATAACCTACGAGCAGTACTTC. Translation gives CASSERTGITYEQYF. This rearrangement joins TRBV7-6 to TRBJ2-7, with 8 bases aligning to TRBD1. The V and J ends lost 6 bases and 2 bases, in that order; junction bases with no gene match: 9. The length of the CDR3 is 15 residues. Germline V lookup: CDR1 SGHVS, CDR2 FNYEAQ.

This clone showed up just a few times. V gene TRBV30 combines with J gene TRBJ1-1; D is unclear. This CDR3 spans 10 amino acids. V shed 5 bases and J shed 8 bases, with 9 bases lying between them. Germline V gene sequence: CDR1 GTSNPN, CDR2 SVGIG (reference sequence). As DNA, the CDR3 is TGTGCCTGGGGGAGGACCGAAGCTTTCTTT. As protein: CAWGRTEAFF.